This is a list of T cell receptor beta chains from one sample in a study of STAT3 mutations in large granular lymphocyte leukemia. Sequencing was performed with immunoSEQ multiplex PCR; in TCRdb, only in-frame clones are kept and a portion is missing. Here the sample spans 15,000 to 17,000 clones, around 90% being singletons. The material sequenced was peripheral blood mononuclear cells. All receptors derive from a woman aged 45 to 65 with T-cell large granular lymphocyte leukemia. Some clones in this sample may be carry-over from other donors' samples. The CDR3 runs from the conserved cysteine through the conserved F or W. Each record gives: J gene, clone size, D gene, V gene, CDR3 DNA, CDR3 protein. The D gene is left open where the match is weak. Size values are once, few and many counts, or a class for expanded clones, and some rows have none.

TRBJ1-1	NA	NA	TRBV28	TGTGCCACGAGGAGGGGCGAAGGAAATCGGAACACTGAAGCTTTCTTT	CATRRGEGNRNTEAFF
TRBJ2-1	once	NA	TRBV7-3	TGTGCCAGCAGCTTAGGAGGGGGCGGGAATGAGCAGTTCTTC	CASSLGGGGNEQFF
TRBJ1-5	NA	TRBD1	TRBV28	TGTGCCAGCAGTTTACGGGGACAGGGCAATCAGCCCCAGCATTTT	CASSLRGQGNQPQHF
TRBJ2-7	NA	TRBD1	TRBV29-1	TGCAGCGGAGGACAGGGATACGAGCAGTACTTC	CSGGQGYEQYF
TRBJ1-4	NA	NA	TRBV28	TGTGCCAGCAGTAAGCAGGGCGCCGGTGAAAAACTGTTTTTT	CASSKQGAGEKLFF
TRBJ2-3	NA	TRBD2	TRBV4-3	TGCGCCAGCAGCCAAGATACTAGCGGGAGGACAGATACGCAGTATTTT	CASSQDTSGRTDTQYF
TRBJ2-1	once	NA	TRBV28	TGTGCCAGCAGTTTATTGGTGGGCGGGCAGTTCTTC	CASSLLVGGQFF
TRBJ1-4	NA	NA	TRBV27	TGTGCCAGCAGGGGCCGGCTGAATGAAAAACTGTTTTTT	CASRGRLNEKLFF
TRBJ1-2	NA	NA	TRBV14	TGTGCCAGCAGCCAAGACAGACTCGGCTACACCTTC	CASSQDRLGYTF
TRBJ2-7	NA	TRBD2	TRBV5-4	TGTGCCAGCAGCTTGATCGGGAGGGAGGACGAGCAGTACTTC	CASSLIGREDEQYF
TRBJ2-7	NA	TRBD2	TRBV7-2	TGTGCCAGCAGCTTAGGGGGCGGGAGGAATGACGAGCAGTACTTC	CASSLGGGRNDEQYF
TRBJ2-7	NA	NA	TRBV18	TGTGCCAGCTCACCCCAGGAGGGGGCGGGATACGAGCAGTACTTC	CASSPQEGAGYEQYF
TRBJ1-5	NA	NA	TRBV5-4	TGTGCCAGCAGCTTGGAGCCGGGGGGGCCCCAGCATTTT	CASSLEPGGPQHF
TRBJ1-1	NA	NA	TRBV7-2	TGTGCCAGCAGCCCCATGGGAGGACTTACGAACACTGAAGCTTTCTTT	CASSPMGGLTNTEAFF
TRBJ1-1	NA	NA	TRBV29-1	TGCAGCTCCCGGGTTGAATCGAACACTGAAGCTTTCTTT	CSSRVESNTEAFF
TRBJ2-3	NA	TRBD2	TRBV5-4	TGTGCCAGCAGCCCTGGACTAGCGGGAGGTGAAGATACGCAGTATTTT	CASSPGLAGGEDTQYF
TRBJ1-5	NA	NA	TRBV9	TGTGCCAGCAGCGTAGGAGGTGGCAATCAGCCCCAGCATTTT	CASSVGGGNQPQHF
TRBJ2-4	NA	TRBD1	TRBV15	TGTGCCACCAGACGACAGGGAAGAAACATTCAGTACTTC	CATRRQGRNIQYF
TRBJ1-2	NA	NA	TRBV18	TGTGCCAGCTCACCCGGACAGCATGGCTACACCTTC	CASSPGQHGYTF
TRBJ2-5	NA	NA	TRBV29-1	TGCAGCGGCATAAGGGAACGAGAGACCCAGTACTTC	CSGIRERETQYF